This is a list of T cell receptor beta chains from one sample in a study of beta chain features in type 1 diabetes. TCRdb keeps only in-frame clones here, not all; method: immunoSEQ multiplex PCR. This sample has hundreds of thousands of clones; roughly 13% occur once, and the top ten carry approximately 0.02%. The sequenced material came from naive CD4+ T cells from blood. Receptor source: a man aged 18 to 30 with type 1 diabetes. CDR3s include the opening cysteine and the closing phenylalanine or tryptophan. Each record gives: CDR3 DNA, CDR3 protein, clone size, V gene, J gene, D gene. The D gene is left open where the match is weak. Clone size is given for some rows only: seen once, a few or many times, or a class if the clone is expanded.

CDR3 DNA: TGTGCCTGGAGCGCTAGGTACGAGCAGTACTTC
CDR3 protein: CAWSARYEQYF
clone size: few
V gene: TRBV30
J gene: TRBJ2-7
D gene: NA

CDR3 DNA: TGTGCCTGGACTGGAGGGGGGCCTTCGGAAGGAGATACGCAGTATTTT
CDR3 protein: CAWTGGGPSEGDTQYF
clone size: NA
V gene: TRBV30
J gene: TRBJ2-3
D gene: NA

CDR3 DNA: TGTGCCAGCAGGCTCTGGACTAGGACAGATACGCAGTATTTT
CDR3 protein: CASRLWTRTDTQYF
clone size: NA
V gene: TRBV28
J gene: TRBJ2-3
D gene: TRBD2

CDR3 DNA: TGTGCCAGCAGCTTGGAAGGGACCCGCGGCTATGGCTACACCTTC
CDR3 protein: CASSLEGTRGYGYTF
clone size: few
V gene: TRBV5-6
J gene: TRBJ1-2
D gene: NA

CDR3 DNA: TGTGCCACCGGCCAGGGACAGGGGAATGGCTACACCTTC
CDR3 protein: CATGQGQGNGYTF
clone size: NA
V gene: TRBV7-2
J gene: TRBJ1-2
D gene: TRBD1

CDR3 DNA: TGCGCCAGCAGCCCCGGACAGAACCATGAGCAGTTCTTC
CDR3 protein: CASSPGQNHEQFF
clone size: NA
V gene: TRBV5-1
J gene: TRBJ2-1
D gene: NA

CDR3 DNA: TGCGCCAGCAGCCAAGATTGGGGAGAAGGCTACGAGCAGTACTTC
CDR3 protein: CASSQDWGEGYEQYF
clone size: NA
V gene: TRBV4-1
J gene: TRBJ2-7
D gene: NA

CDR3 DNA: TGTGCCAGCAGCGCGCCAGGGGTACTCCACGAGCAGTACTTC
CDR3 protein: CASSAPGVLHEQYF
clone size: NA
V gene: TRBV9
J gene: TRBJ2-7
D gene: NA

CDR3 DNA: TGTGCCAGCAGCCTCCCGGTCAGTTATAATTCACCCCTCCACTTT
CDR3 protein: CASSLPVSYNSPLHF
clone size: NA
V gene: TRBV5-8
J gene: TRBJ1-6
D gene: NA

CDR3 DNA: TGTGCCAGCAGTGAAATAGCAGGGCGTACCGGGGAGCTGTTTTTT
CDR3 protein: CASSEIAGRTGELFF
clone size: NA
V gene: TRBV2
J gene: TRBJ2-2
D gene: NA

CDR3 DNA: TGTGCCAGCAGCTTAGCGGGGGAAAGCTCCTATAATTCACCCCTCCACTTT
CDR3 protein: CASSLAGESSYNSPLHF
clone size: few
V gene: TRBV7-8
J gene: TRBJ1-6
D gene: NA

CDR3 DNA: TGCAGCCTTGGGGGTGGGAATGAGCAGTTCTTC
CDR3 protein: CSLGGGNEQFF
clone size: few
V gene: TRBV29-1
J gene: TRBJ2-1
D gene: NA

CDR3 DNA: TGCAGCGTTTTGAGGGCAGAAAACACTGAAGCTTTCTTT
CDR3 protein: CSVLRAENTEAFF
clone size: NA
V gene: TRBV29-1
J gene: TRBJ1-1
D gene: NA

CDR3 DNA: TGTGCCATCAGTGGTGAGGGGGACTATGGCTACACCTTC
CDR3 protein: CAISGEGDYGYTF
clone size: NA
V gene: TRBV10-3
J gene: TRBJ1-2
D gene: NA

CDR3 DNA: TGTGCCAGCAGTGAGGAGTCCGGGGAGCTGTTTTTT
CDR3 protein: CASSEESGELFF
clone size: NA
V gene: TRBV2
J gene: TRBJ2-2
D gene: NA

CDR3 DNA: TGTGCCACCAGCAGCCGTGGACTAGCAGGGGATACGCAGTATTTT
CDR3 protein: CATSSRGLAGDTQYF
clone size: NA
V gene: TRBV15
J gene: TRBJ2-3
D gene: TRBD2

CDR3 DNA: TGTGCCAGCAGCTTACCAGCCCCAGAGACCCAGTACTTC
CDR3 protein: CASSLPAPETQYF
clone size: few
V gene: TRBV5-4
J gene: TRBJ2-5
D gene: NA

CDR3 DNA: TGTGCCAGCAGCTCCAAATACCGTGGGCAAGAGACCCAGTACTTC
CDR3 protein: CASSSKYRGQETQYF
clone size: few
V gene: TRBV6-5
J gene: TRBJ2-5
D gene: NA

CDR3 DNA: TGTGCCAGCAACTCAGGAATGCCCTACGAGCAGTACTTC
CDR3 protein: CASNSGMPYEQYF
clone size: NA
V gene: TRBV28
J gene: TRBJ2-7
D gene: NA

CDR3 DNA: TGTGCCAGTAGTGCACAGGGTTTCGGTCAAAACATTCAGTACTTC
CDR3 protein: CASSAQGFGQNIQYF
clone size: NA
V gene: TRBV19
J gene: TRBJ2-4
D gene: NA

CDR3 DNA: TGTGCCAGCAGCTTGGACTCAGATACGCAGTATTTT
CDR3 protein: CASSLDSDTQYF
clone size: NA
V gene: TRBV5-4
J gene: TRBJ2-3
D gene: NA